This TCR beta chain derives from a study of blood T cell repertoires in COVID-19. With 7 bases clipped from V and 2 bases from J, the junction kept 2 bases outside the gene matches. This CDR3 region has 13 residues. Germline CDR1 and CDR2: SNHLY and FYNNEI. Authors' data handling: Estimation of nucleated cell counts relied on the amplification of reference gene primers. Here immunoSEQ multiplex PCR was the method, and the copy in TCRdb shows in-frame clones only, minus some. V, J and clone size are those of that table, while D and trimming were read from the DNA. The repertoire holds about 28,000 clones, with roughly 90% as singletons.

Sample: peripheral blood. The V and J genes are TRBV2 and TRBJ2-1; TRBD1 matches at 7 bases. This clonotype was sampled from a man in his fifties or sixties with active COVID-19. CDR3 region: CASIGTAYNEQFF. The CDR3 region has the DNA TGTGCCAGCATTGGGACAGCCTACAATGAGCAGTTCTTC.